This entry describes one T cell receptor beta chain. Its antigen is still unknown. Trimming pared 3 bases from V and 0 bases from J, leaving 13 bases between. Germline V gives CDR1 SGDLS, CDR2 YYNGEE. The CDR3 contains 16 residues. TCRdb keeps only in-frame clones here, not all; method: immunoSEQ multiplex PCR. Counted here are about 30,000 clones, around 66% occurring once; the ten biggest clones make up less than 0.5%. This entry belongs to a study of STAT5B mutations in CD4+ large granular lymphocyte leukemia. Study results and caveats: Without putative leukemic clones, patient CD4-sorted repertoires remained more clonal than healthy CD4+ repertoires.

This receptor was obtained from a human donor in good health. Sequenced material: CD4+ T cells from blood buffy coats. V is TRBV9 and J is TRBJ1-3, with D maybe TRBD1 (5 bases). The CDR3 loop is CASSDSSGYSGNTIYF. As DNA, the CDR3 is TGTGCCAGCAGCGACTCCTCAGGGTACTCTGGAAACACCATATATTTT.